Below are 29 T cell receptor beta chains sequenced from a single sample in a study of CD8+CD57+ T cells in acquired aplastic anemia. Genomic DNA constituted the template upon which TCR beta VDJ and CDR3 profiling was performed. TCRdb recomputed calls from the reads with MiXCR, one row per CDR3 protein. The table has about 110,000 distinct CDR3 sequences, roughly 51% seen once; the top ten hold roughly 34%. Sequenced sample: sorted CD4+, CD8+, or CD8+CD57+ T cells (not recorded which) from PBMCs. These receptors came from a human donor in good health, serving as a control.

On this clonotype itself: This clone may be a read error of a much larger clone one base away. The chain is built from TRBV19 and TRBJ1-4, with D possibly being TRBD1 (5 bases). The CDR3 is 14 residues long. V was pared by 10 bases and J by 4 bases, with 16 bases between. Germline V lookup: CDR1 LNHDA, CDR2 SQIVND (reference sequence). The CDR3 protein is CATRDGHYNEKLFF. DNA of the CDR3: TGTGCCACCAGGGACGGCCATTATAATGAAAAACTGTTTTTT.

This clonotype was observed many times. The CDR3 DNA reads as TGTGCCAGCAGTTTAGCTCAGGGACTCTACGAGCAGTACTTC. Encoded protein: CASSLAQGLYEQYF. This sequence joins TRBV27 and TRBJ2-7, with D tentatively TRBD2 (6 bases). The germline V gene encodes CDR1 MNHEY and CDR2 SMNVEV (reference sequence). This CDR3 is 14 amino acids long. The V and J ends lost 2 bases and 3 bases respectively, with 11 bases between them.

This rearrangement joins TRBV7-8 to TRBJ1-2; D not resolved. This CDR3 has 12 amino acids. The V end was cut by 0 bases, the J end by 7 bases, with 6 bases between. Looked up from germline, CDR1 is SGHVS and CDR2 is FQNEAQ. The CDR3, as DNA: TGTGCCAGCAGCTTAGCAGGGAGTGGCTACACCTTC. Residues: CASSLAGSGYTF.

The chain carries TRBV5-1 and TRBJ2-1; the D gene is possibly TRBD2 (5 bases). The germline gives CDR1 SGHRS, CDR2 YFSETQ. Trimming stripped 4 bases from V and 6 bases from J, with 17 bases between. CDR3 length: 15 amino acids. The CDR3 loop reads CASSPTAVGSNEQFF. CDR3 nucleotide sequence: TGCGCCAGCAGCCCGACGGCCGTAGGGAGCAATGAGCAGTTCTTC.

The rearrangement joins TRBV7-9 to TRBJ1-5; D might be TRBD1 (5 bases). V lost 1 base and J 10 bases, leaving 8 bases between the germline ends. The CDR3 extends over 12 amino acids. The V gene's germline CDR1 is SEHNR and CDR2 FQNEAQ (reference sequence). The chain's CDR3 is CASSLGQSPQHF. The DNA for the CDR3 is TGTGCCAGCAGCTTAGGACAGTCACCCCAGCATTTT.

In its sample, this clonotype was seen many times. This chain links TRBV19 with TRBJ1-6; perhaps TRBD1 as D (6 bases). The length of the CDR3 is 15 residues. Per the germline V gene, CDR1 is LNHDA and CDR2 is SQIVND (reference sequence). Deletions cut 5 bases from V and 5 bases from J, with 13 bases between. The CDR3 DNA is TGTGCCAGTAGTTCACAGGGTCAGAATAATTCACCCCTCCACTTT. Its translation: CASSSQGQNNSPLHF.

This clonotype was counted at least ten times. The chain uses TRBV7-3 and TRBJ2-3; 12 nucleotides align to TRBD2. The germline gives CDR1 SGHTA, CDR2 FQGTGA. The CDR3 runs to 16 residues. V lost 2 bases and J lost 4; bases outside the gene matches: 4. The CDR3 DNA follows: TGTGCCAGCAGCTTATCTAGCGGGGGGGCATCAGATACGCAGTATTTT. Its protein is CASSLSSGGASDTQYF.

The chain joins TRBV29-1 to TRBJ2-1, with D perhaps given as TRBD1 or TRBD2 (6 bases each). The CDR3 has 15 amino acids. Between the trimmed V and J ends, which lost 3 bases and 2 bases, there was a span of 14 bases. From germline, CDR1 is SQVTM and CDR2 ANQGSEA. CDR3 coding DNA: TGCAGCGTTGATGGGGGGCATGGGCCCTACAATGAGCAGTTCTTC. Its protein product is CSVDGGHGPYNEQFF.

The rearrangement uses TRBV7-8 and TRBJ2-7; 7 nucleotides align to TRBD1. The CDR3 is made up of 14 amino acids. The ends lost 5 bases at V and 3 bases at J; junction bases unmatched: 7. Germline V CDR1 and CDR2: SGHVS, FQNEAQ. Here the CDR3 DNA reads TGTGCCAGCAGCACGAGACAGGGTGGCTACGAGCAGTACTTC. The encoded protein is CASSTRQGGYEQYF.

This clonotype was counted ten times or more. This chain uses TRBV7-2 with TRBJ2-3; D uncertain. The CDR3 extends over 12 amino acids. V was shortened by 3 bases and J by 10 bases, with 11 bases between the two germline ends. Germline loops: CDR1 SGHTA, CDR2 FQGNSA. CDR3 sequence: CASSLSLLSQYF. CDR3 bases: TGTGCCAGCAGCTTGAGCCTGCTTTCGCAGTATTTT. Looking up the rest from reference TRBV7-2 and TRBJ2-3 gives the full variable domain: GAGVSQSPSNKVTEKGKDVELRCDPISGHTALYWYRQSLGQGLEFLIYFQGNSAPDKSGLPSDRFSAERTGGSVSTLTIQRTQQEDSAVYLCASSLSLLSQYFGPGTRLTVL.

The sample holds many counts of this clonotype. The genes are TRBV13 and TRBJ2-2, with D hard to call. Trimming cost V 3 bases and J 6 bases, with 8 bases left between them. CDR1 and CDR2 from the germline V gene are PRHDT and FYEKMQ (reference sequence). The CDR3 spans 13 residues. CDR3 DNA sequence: TGTGCCAGCAGCTTTCGACTGGCCGGGGAGCTGTTTTTT. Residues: CASSFRLAGELFF.

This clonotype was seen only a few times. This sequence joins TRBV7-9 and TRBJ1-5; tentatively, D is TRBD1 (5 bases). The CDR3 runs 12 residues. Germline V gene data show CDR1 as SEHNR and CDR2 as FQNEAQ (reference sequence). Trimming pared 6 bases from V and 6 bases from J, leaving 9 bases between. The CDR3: CASSAGSQPQHF. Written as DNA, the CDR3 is TGTGCCAGCAGTGCAGGGAGTCAGCCCCAGCATTTT.

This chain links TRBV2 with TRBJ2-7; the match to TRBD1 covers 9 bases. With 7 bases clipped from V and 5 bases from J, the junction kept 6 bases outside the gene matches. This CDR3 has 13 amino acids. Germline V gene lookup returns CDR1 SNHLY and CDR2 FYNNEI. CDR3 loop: CASNTGQGDEQYF. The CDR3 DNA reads TGTGCCAGCAATACGGGACAGGGTGACGAGCAGTACTTC.

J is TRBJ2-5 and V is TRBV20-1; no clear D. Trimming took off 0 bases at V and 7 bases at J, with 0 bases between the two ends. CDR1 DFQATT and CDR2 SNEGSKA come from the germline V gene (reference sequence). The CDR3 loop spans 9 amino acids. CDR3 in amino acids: CSARETQYF. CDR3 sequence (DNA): TGCAGTGCTAGAGAGACCCAGTACTTC.

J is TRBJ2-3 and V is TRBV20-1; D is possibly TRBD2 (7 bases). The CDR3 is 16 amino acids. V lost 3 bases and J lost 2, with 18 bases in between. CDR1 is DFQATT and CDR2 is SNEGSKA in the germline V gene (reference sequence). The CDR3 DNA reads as TGCAGTGCTAGTACGCGGGGGCAGACCTTCACAGATACGCAGTATTTT. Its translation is CSASTRGQTFTDTQYF.

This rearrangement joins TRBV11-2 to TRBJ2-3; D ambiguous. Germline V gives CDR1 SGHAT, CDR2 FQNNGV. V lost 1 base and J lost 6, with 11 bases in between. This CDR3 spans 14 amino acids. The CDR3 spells CASSLVAGFDTQYF. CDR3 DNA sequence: TGTGCCAGCAGCTTAGTGGCCGGTTTTGATACGCAGTATTTT.

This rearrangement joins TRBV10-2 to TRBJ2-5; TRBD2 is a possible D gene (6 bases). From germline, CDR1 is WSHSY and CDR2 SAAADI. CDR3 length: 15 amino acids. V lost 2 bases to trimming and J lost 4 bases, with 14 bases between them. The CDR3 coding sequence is TGCGCCAGCAGTGAGACAGATCGGGGGTTAGAGACCCAGTACTTC. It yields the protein CASSETDRGLETQYF.

The CDR3: CSAAPGTATREQYF. For the CDR3, the DNA is TGCAGCGCAGCACCCGGGACAGCAACTCGGGAGCAGTACTTC. The rearrangement uses TRBV29-1 and TRBJ2-7, with 7 bases lining up with TRBD1. Germline V gives CDR1 SQVTM, CDR2 ANQGSEA. This CDR3 has 14 residues. Trimming removed 7 bases from V and 7 bases from J; junction bases left unmatched: 16.

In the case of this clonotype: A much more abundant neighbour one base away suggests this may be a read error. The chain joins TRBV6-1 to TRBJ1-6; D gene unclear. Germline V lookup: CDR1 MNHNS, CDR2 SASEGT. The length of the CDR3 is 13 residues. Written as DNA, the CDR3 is TGTGCCACCACCGGAGCTTATAATCCACCCCTCCACTTT. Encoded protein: CATTGAYNPPLHF.

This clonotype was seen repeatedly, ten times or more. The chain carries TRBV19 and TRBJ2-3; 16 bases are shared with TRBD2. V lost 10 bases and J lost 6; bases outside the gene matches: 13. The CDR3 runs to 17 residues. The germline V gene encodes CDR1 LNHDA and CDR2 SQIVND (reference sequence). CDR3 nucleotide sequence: TGTGCCACGGGGACTAGCGGGGGGGCGCCTTCTTGGGATACGCAGTATTTT. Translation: CATGTSGGAPSWDTQYF.

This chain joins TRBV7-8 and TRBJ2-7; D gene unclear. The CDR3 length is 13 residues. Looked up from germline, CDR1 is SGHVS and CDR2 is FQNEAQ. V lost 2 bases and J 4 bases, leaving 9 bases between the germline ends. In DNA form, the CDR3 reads TGTGCCAGCAGCTTATCAATGGGGTACGAGCAGTACTTC. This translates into CASSLSMGYEQYF.

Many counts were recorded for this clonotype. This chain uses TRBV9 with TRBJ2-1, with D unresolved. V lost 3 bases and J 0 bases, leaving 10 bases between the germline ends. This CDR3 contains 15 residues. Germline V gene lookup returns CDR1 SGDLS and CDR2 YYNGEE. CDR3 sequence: CASSGRVNSYNEQFF. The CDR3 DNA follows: TGTGCCAGCAGCGGACGGGTCAACTCCTACAATGAGCAGTTCTTC.

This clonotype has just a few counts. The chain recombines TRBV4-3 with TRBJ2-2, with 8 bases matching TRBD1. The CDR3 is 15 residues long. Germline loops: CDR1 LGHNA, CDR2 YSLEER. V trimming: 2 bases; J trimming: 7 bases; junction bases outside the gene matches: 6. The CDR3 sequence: CASSQSQGAGGELFF. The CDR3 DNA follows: TGCGCCAGCAGCCAAAGTCAGGGGGCGGGCGGGGAGCTGTTTTTT.

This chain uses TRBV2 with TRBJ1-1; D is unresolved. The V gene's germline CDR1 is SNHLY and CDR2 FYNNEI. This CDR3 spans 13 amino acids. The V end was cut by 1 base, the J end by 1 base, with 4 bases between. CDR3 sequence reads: CASSEEENTEAFF. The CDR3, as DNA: TGTGCCAGCAGTGAAGAAGAGAACACTGAAGCTTTCTTT.

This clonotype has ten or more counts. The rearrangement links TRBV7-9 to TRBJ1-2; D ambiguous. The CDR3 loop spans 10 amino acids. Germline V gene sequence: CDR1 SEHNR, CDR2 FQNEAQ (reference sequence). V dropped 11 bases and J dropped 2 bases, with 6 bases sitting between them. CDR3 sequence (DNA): TGTGCCGTTCTAAACTATGGCTACACCTTC. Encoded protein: CAVLNYGYTF.

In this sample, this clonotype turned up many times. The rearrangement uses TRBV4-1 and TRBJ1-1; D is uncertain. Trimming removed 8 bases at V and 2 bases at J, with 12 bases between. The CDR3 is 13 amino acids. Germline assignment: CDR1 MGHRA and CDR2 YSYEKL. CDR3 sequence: CASGNSFNTEAFF. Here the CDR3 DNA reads TGCGCCAGCGGAAACAGCTTCAACACTGAAGCTTTCTTT.

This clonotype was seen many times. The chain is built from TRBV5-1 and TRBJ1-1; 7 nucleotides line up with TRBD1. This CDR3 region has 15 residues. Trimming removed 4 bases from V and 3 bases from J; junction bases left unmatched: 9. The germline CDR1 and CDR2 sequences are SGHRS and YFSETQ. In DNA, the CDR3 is TGCGCCAGCAGCGCCGCAGGGGGTATGGACACTGAAGCTTTCTTT. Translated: CASSAAGGMDTEAFF.

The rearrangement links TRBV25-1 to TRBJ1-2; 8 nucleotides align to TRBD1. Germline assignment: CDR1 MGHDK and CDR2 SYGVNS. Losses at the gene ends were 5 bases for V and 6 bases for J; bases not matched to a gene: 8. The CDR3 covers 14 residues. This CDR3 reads CASSRQGKANGYTF. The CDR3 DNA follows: TGTGCCAGCAGTCGACAGGGGAAGGCGAATGGCTACACCTTC.

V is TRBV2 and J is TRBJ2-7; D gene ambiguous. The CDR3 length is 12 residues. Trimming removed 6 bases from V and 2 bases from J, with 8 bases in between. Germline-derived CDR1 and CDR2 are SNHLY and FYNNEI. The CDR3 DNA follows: TGTGCCAGCAGAGACGCGCCCTACGAGCAGTACTTC. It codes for CASRDAPYEQYF.